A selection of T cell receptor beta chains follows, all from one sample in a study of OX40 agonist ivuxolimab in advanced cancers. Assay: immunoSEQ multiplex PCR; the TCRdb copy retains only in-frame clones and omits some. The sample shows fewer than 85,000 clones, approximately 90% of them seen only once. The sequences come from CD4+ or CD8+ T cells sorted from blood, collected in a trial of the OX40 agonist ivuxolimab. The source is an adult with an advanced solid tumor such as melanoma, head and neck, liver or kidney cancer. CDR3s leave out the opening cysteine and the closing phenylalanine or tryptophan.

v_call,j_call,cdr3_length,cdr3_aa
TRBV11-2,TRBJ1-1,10,ASSYGTGEAF
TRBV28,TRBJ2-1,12,ASLLAGVNNEQF
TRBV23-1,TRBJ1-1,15,ASHRNSMGRGVTEAF
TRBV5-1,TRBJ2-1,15,ASSTDFLGSSYNEQF
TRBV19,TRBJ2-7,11,ASSEGTAYEQY
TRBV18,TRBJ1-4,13,ASSPPGLANEKLF
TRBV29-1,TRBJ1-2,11,SVEGFQNYGYT
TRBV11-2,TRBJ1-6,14,ASSLVGAFYNSPLH
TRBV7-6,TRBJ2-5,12,ASSRRGGLETQY
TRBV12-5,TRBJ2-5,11,ASRDRGQETQY
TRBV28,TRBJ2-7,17,ASSLRSGKSLAGIYEQY
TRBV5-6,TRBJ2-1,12,ASSPQGSYNEQF
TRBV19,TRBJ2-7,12,ASRDPGQDYEQY
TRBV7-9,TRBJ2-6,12,ASSFNSGANVLT
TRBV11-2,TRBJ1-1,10,ASSLSRYEAF
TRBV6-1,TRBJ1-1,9,ASTLYTEAF
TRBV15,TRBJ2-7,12,ATSRKGPLNEQY
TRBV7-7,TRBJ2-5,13,ASSPSAGAKETQY
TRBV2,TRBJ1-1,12,ASLPTAMNTEAF
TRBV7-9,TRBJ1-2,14,ASSFAPGQGDHGYT
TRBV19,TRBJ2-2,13,ASSIGVGNTGELF
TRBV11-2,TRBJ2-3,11,ASSLGVPDTQY
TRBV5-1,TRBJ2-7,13,ASSLVSINSYEQY
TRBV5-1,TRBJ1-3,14,ASSLSGGGSGNTIY
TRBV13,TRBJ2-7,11,ASSDRSSYEQY
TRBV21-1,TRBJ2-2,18,ASSSRLAGYLQSNTGELF
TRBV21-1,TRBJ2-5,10,ASTRGRETQY
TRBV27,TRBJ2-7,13,ASSPLRTVSYEQY
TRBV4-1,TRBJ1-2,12,ASSQPGQLYGYT
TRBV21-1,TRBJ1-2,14,ASSRAGGLPWFVDT
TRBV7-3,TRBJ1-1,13,ASSLIRGRNTEAF
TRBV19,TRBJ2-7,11,ASSGASGYEQY
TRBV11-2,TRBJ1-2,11,ASSLEAFGGYT
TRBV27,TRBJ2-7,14,ASSLGRGTAGIEQY
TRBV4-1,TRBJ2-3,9,ASSRQGTQY
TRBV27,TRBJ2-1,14,ASSPLPGISYNEQF